This TCR beta chain was retrieved from a study of control samples from healthy donors and cancer patients. The length of the CDR3 is 16 residues. V was trimmed by 4 bases and J by 5 bases, leaving 20 bases between them. Germline values: CDR1 LNHDA, CDR2 SQIVND (reference sequence). Only in-frame clones appear in the TCRdb table, and some are missing; sequencing was by immunoSEQ multiplex PCR. The sample has roughly 89,000 clones, roughly 91% seen once. The rearrangement joins TRBV19 to TRBJ1-1, with D unclear. Input material: blood. The sequence was collected from a man aged 50 or older in good health. The CDR3 sequence is CASSTIGPLEGTEAFF. The CDR3 nucleotides read TGTGCCAGTAGTACTATAGGACCGCTCGAAGGGACTGAAGCTTTCTTT. Full variable domain (outside the CDR3, taken from reference TRBV19 and TRBJ1-1): DGGITQSPKYLFRKEGQNVTLSCEQNLNHDAMYWYRQDPGQGLRLIYYSQIVNDFQKGDIAEGYSVSREKKESFPLTVTSAQKNPTAFYLCASSTIGPLEGTEAFFGQGTRLTVV.